A single sample gave rise to the 2 T cell receptor beta chains below, sequenced in a study of identical twins. TCRdb re-analysed the 5' RACE reads in MiXCR, keeping a single row per CDR3 protein. The sample shows approximately 700,000 distinct CDR3 sequences, about 20% of them seen only once. The same sample was also used in a study of T cells expressing NK-cell markers.

Sequencing was done on a sample of PBMCs. The source of these receptors is a woman in her late teens or twenties in good health.

This clonotype showed up just a few times. The rearrangement uses TRBV10-3 and TRBJ2-5; 9 bases fit TRBD1. From germline, CDR1 is ENHRY and CDR2 SYGVKD. The CDR3 contains 14 residues. The V gene end was trimmed by 11 bases and the J gene end by 4 bases; junction bases not matched to a gene: 11. Here the CDR3 reads CAAKEGQGGETQYF. As DNA, the CDR3 is TGTGCCGCCAAAGAGGGACAGGGCGGAGAGACCCAGTACTTC.

CDR3 coding DNA: TGTGCCAGCAAGACAGGGGGCAATCAGCCCCAGCATTTT. It encodes CASKTGGNQPQHF. The gene calls are TRBV12-3 or TRBV12-4 and TRBJ1-5, with 8 bases identical to TRBD1. Trimming removed 7 bases from V and 2 bases from J; junction bases left unmatched: 1. The CDR3 contains 13 residues.